Below, 19 T cell receptor beta chains from the same sample are listed, as sequenced in a study of cytomegalovirus exposure and HLA in healthy donors. PCR used 60 Vbeta primers and 13 Jbeta primers. TCRdb's copy holds only in-frame clones and misses some; the assay was immunoSEQ multiplex PCR. Among 150,000 to 200,000 clones, around 79% were seen once, and the ten largest hold 1.6%. The sample was PBMCs. The source is a woman in her 50s in good health and CMV-seronegative.

The V and J genes are TRBV2 and TRBJ2-5; 8 bases are shared with TRBD1. The V and J ends lost 8 bases and 4 bases, in that order; junction bases with no gene match: 12. Germline assignment: CDR1 SNHLY and CDR2 FYNNEI. The CDR3 loop spans 15 amino acids. The DNA for the CDR3 is TGTGCCAGCCAGGGGACAGGAGGATTTGCAGAGACCCAGTACTTC. Residues: CASQGTGGFAETQYF.

Details on this clone: Other DNA sequences in this specimen translate into the identical CDR3. The chain links TRBV20-1 to TRBJ1-1, with D perhaps matching TRBD1 (6 bases). The V end lost 5 bases, the J end lost 2 bases, and 6 bases lay between the germline ends. The germline gives CDR1 DFQATT, CDR2 SNEGSKA (reference sequence). The CDR3 spans 11 residues. The CDR3 loop is CSAGGNTEAFF. CDR3 coding DNA: TGCAGTGCTGGGGGCAACACTGAAGCTTTCTTT.

J is TRBJ2-1 and V is TRBV30; D may be TRBD2 (7 bases). CDR1 is GTSNPN and CDR2 is SVGIG in the germline V gene (reference sequence). Trimming pared 0 bases from V and 6 bases from J, leaving 18 bases between. The CDR3 has 16 residues. CDR3 protein: CAWSVRRGGLFNEQFF. The CDR3 DNA reads as TGTGCCTGGAGTGTAAGGAGGGGGGGCCTATTCAATGAGCAGTTCTTC.

As DNA, the CDR3 is TGTGCCAGCAGCGCCTTGGGGACAGGGGCCGCAGAATGGTACTTC. Residues: CASSALGTGAAEWYF. The genes are TRBV7-9 and TRBJ2-7; 10 nucleotides match TRBD1. CDR3 size: 15 residues. V shed 5 bases, J shed 12 bases, and the junction held 16 bases outside the gene matches. CDR1 and CDR2 (germline): SEHNR, FQNEAQ (reference sequence).

The gene calls are TRBV6-1 and TRBJ2-1; the D gene is possibly TRBD2 (6 bases). With 6 bases removed from V and 15 bases from J, the gap between germline ends came to 21 bases. Germline assignment: CDR1 MNHNS and CDR2 SASEGT. The length of the CDR3 is 13 residues. The CDR3 sequence: CASSLGGSHPPFF. The CDR3 DNA is TGTGCCAGCAGCCTGGGGGGATCCCACCCCCCGTTCTTC.

This sequence joins TRBV29-1 and TRBJ1-2; the D gene is possibly TRBD1 (5 bases). Germline lookup yields CDR1 SQVTM and CDR2 ANQGSEA. This CDR3 contains 12 residues. Here the CDR3 reads CTGQDLSDGYTF. CDR3 DNA sequence: TGCACCGGACAAGACCTCTCCGATGGCTACACCTTC.

The chain recombines TRBV6-1 with TRBJ1-2, with 8 positions matching TRBD1. Trimming took 6 bases from V and 8 from J; bases not matched to a gene: 14. The CDR3 sequence is 15 residues long. Germline CDR1 and CDR2: MNHNS and SASEGT. CDR3 in amino acids: CASRAPDRVLTGYTF. The CDR3 DNA follows: TGTGCCAGCAGGGCACCGGACAGGGTCCTTACGGGCTACACCTTC.

The V call is TRBV2, the J call TRBJ2-5, with 15 positions matching TRBD2. CDR1 and CDR2 from the germline V gene are SNHLY and FYNNEI. The V and J ends lost 3 bases and 1 base, in that order; junction bases with no gene match: 9. The CDR3 sequence is 19 residues long. CDR3 sequence (DNA): TGTGCCAGCAGTGAGTACGGGACTAGCGGGAGGCCGATCCAAGAGACCCAGTACTTC. It translates to CASSEYGTSGRPIQETQYF.

The chain is built from TRBV7-9 and TRBJ1-2; 8 bases are shared with TRBD1. CDR3 length equals 13 residues. Trimming removed 3 bases from V and 6 bases from J; junction bases left unmatched: 3. CDR1 and CDR2 from the germline V gene are SEHNR and FQNEAQ (reference sequence). CDR3 loop: CASSLSGQDGYTF. The DNA of the CDR3 is TGTGCCAGCAGCTTGTCGGGACAGGATGGCTACACCTTC.

There are a few counts of this clone. This chain joins TRBV6-1 and TRBJ2-2; TRBD1 is a possible D gene (6 bases). The CDR3 length is 14 residues. Germline CDR1 is MNHNS and CDR2 is SASEGT. V lost 5 bases to trimming and J lost 4 bases, with 11 bases between them. The CDR3 DNA sequence: TGTGCCAGCAGTTCCGGGACAATCACCGGGGAGCTGTTTTTT. It translates to CASSSGTITGELFF.

This chain connects TRBV9 to TRBJ1-3; 7 nucleotides agree with TRBD1. Germline lookup yields CDR1 SGDLS and CDR2 YYNGEE. The CDR3 spans 15 residues. The ends lost 4 bases at V and 0 bases at J; junction bases unmatched: 4. This CDR3 reads CASSPTGDSGNTIYF. CDR3 in DNA: TGTGCCAGCAGCCCCACAGGGGACTCTGGAAACACCATATATTTT.

The V and J genes are TRBV7-3 and TRBJ2-5; 10 bases fit TRBD1. J was trimmed by 5 bases and V by 4 bases; bases with no gene match: 13. This CDR3 comprises 17 residues. Germline V gene data show CDR1 as SGHTA and CDR2 as FQGTGA. Here the CDR3 reads CASSYGTGDALGETQYF. In DNA form, the CDR3 reads TGTGCCAGCAGCTATGGGACAGGGGACGCATTAGGGGAGACCCAGTACTTC.

Of note for this clone: The sample holds other DNA sequences that translate to the same CDR3. The chain couples TRBV2 to TRBJ1-1; D gene uncertain. V lost 7 bases to trimming and J lost 4 bases, with 13 bases between them. The CDR3 totals 13 residues. Germline V gives CDR1 SNHLY, CDR2 FYNNEI. The CDR3 DNA is TGTGCCAGCACCCCGGATCGGGGCACTGAAGCTTTCTTT. It translates to CASTPDRGTEAFF.

This clone has a handful of counts. The gene calls are TRBV19 and TRBJ1-1; D remains unclear. The CDR3 spans 12 residues. Trimming pared 1 base from V and 6 bases from J, leaving 6 bases between. Germline-derived CDR1 and CDR2 are LNHDA and SQIVND (reference sequence). The CDR3 DNA is TGTGCCAGTAGTATAGGGGCACCTGAAGCTTTCTTT. This gives the protein CASSIGAPEAFF.

V and J are TRBV13 and TRBJ2-7, with 13 bases fitting TRBD2. The junction had 5 bases not matched to a gene; V was cut back by 2 bases and J by 7 bases. The CDR3 has 15 residues. The germline V gene encodes CDR1 PRHDT and CDR2 FYEKMQ (reference sequence). CDR3 amino acids: CASSLTSGRVREQYF. In nucleotides, the CDR3 is TGTGCCAGCAGCTTAACTAGCGGGAGGGTCCGGGAGCAGTACTTC. Variable domain in full (rest from reference TRBV13 and TRBJ2-7): AAGVIQSPRHLIKEKRETATLKCYPIPRHDTVYWYQQGPGQDPQFLISFYEKMQSDKGSIPDRFSAQQFSDYHSELNMSSLELGDSALYFCASSLTSGRVREQYFGPGTRLTVT.

The chain links TRBV19 to TRBJ2-6; a possible D gene is TRBD1 (6 bases). V shed 4 bases and J shed 0 bases, with 19 bases lying between them. The CDR3 extends over 19 amino acids. CDR1 and CDR2 (germline): LNHDA, SQIVND (reference sequence). The CDR3 loop reads CASSNNLRDTFSGANVLTF. The CDR3 nucleotides are TGTGCCAGTAGTAATAACCTCCGGGACACATTCTCTGGGGCCAACGTCCTGACTTTC.

The gene calls are TRBV7-8 and TRBJ1-6; D might be TRBD1 (6 bases). CDR1 is SGHVS, CDR2 FQNEAQ, per germline. The CDR3 spans 15 residues. Trimming left V 3 bases short and J 9 bases short, with 15 bases between. CDR3 nucleotides: TGTGCCAGCAGCTTGCTGACAGGCCCCATTTCACCCCTCCACTTT. Encoded protein: CASSLLTGPISPLHF.

The chain is built from TRBV6-6 and TRBJ2-7, with TRBD1 matching over 7 bases. J gave up 1 base and V 7 bases, and 10 bases lay outside the gene matches. CDR1 and CDR2 from the germline V gene are MNHNY and SVGAGI (reference sequence). The CDR3 has 15 amino acids. This chain's CDR3 is CASTIAGTVSYEQYF. For the CDR3, the DNA is TGTGCCAGCACCATAGCAGGGACAGTTTCCTACGAGCAGTACTTC.

This chain uses TRBV6-4 with TRBJ2-1; TRBD2 is a possible D gene (6 bases). Between the trimmed V and J ends, which lost 2 bases and 2 bases, there was a span of 13 bases. Per germline, CDR1 MRHNA and CDR2 SNTAGT. The CDR3 consists of 16 residues. CDR3: CASSDGSGGTYNEQFF. In DNA, the CDR3 is TGTGCCAGCAGTGACGGTAGCGGAGGGACCTACAATGAGCAGTTCTTC.